This T cell receptor (beta chain) appears in the sequencing data of a study of T-cell memory formation after mild COVID-19. About this clonotype itself: What it binds is not known.

In TCRdb, the 5' RACE reads were re-called with MiXCR into one record per CDR3 protein. The sample carries roughly 580,000 distinct CDR3 sequences, roughly 17% recorded once. Germline V gene data show CDR1 as MNHEY and CDR2 as SMNVEV (reference sequence). The CDR3 is made up of 15 amino acids. V was cut by 2 bases and J by 3 bases, with 8 bases left in between. Study conclusions and caveats: CD4+ contracting clones lay mainly in CM and EM, CD8+ ones in EMRA.

The origin of this receptor is an adult woman who had mild COVID-19 (a few samples of this study predate the infection). Cell type and time point are not known. This rearrangement joins TRBV27 to TRBJ1-6, with D uncertain. The sample consisted of PBMCs or a T cell subset sorted from them (not recorded which). The CDR3 reads CASSLISDYNSPLHF. The DNA for the CDR3 is TGTGCCAGCAGTTTAATATCCGACTATAATTCACCCCTCCACTTT.